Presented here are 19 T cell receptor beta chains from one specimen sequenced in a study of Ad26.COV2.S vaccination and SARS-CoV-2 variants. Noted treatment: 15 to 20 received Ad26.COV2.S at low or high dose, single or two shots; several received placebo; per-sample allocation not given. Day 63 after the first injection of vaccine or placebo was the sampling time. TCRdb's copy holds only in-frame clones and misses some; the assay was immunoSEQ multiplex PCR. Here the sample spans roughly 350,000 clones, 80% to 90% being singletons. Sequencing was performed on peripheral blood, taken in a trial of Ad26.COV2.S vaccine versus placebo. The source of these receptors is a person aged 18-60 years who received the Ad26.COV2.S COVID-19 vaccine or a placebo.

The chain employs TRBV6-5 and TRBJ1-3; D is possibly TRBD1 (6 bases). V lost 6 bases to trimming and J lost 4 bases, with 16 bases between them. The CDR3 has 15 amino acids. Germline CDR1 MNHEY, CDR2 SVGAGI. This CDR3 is CASSPTGRRGNTIYF. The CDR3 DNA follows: TGTGCCAGCAGCCCCACAGGGCGGAGGGGAAACACCATATATTTT.

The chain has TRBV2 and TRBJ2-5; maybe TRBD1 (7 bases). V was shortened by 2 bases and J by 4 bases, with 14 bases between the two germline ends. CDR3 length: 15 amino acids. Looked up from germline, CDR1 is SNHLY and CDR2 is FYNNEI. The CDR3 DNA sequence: TGTGCCAGCAGTGAACCCGACAGGGAGGCAGAGACCCAGTACTTC. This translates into CASSEPDREAETQYF.

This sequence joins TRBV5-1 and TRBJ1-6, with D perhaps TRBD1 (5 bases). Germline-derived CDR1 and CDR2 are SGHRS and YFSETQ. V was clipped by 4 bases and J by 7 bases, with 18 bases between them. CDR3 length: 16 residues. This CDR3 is CASSPQPGPENSPLHF. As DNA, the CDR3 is TGCGCCAGCAGCCCACAACCGGGACCGGAGAATTCACCCCTCCACTTT. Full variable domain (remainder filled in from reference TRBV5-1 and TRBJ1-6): KAGVTQTPRYLIKTRGQQVTLSCSPISGHRSVSWYQQTPGQGLQFLFEYFSETQRNKGNFPGRFSGRQFSNSRSEMNVSTLELGDSALYLCASSPQPGPENSPLHFGNGTRLTVT.

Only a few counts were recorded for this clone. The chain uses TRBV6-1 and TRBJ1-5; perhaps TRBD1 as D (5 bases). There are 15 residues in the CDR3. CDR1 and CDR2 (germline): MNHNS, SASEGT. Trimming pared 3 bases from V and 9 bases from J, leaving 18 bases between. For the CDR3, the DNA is TGTGCCAGCAGTGACCCGGGTCAGGGCCGGAGGCCCCAGCATTTT. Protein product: CASSDPGQGRRPQHF.

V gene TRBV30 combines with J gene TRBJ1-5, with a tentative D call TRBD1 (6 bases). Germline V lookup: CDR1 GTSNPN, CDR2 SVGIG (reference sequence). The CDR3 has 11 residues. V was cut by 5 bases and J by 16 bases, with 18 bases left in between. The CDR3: CAWGQFPDVHF. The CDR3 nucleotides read TGTGCCTGGGGACAGTTCCCTGATGTACATTTT.

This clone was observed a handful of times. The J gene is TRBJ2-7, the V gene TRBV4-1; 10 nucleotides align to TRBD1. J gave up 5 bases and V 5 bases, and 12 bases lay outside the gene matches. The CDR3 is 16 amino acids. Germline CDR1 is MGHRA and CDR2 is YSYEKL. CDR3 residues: CASSTQTGTGAHEQYF. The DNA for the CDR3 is TGCGCCAGCAGCACCCAAACCGGGACAGGGGCCCACGAGCAGTACTTC.

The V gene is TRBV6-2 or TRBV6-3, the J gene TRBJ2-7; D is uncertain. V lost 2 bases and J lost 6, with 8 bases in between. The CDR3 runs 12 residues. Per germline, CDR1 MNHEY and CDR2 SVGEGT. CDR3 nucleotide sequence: TGTGCCAGCAGTTACCCGCCTCCCGAGCAGTACTTC. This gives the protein CASSYPPPEQYF.

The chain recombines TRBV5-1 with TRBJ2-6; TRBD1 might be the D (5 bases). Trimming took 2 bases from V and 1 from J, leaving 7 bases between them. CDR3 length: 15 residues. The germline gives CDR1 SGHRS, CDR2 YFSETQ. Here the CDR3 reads CASSFRVSGANVLTF. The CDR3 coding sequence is TGCGCCAGCAGCTTCAGGGTATCTGGGGCCAACGTCCTGACTTTC.

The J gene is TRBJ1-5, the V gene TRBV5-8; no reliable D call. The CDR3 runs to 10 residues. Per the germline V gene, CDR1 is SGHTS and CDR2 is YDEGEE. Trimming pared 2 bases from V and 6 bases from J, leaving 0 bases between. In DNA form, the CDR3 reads TGTGCCAGCAGCTTTCAGCCCCAGCATTTT. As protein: CASSFQPQHF. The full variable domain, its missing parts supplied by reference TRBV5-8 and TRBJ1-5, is EAGVTQSPTHLIKTRGQQATLRCSPISGHTSVYWYQQALGLGLQFLLWYDEGEERNRGNFPPRFSGRQFPNYSSELNVNALELEDSALYLCASSFQPQHFGDGTRLSIL.

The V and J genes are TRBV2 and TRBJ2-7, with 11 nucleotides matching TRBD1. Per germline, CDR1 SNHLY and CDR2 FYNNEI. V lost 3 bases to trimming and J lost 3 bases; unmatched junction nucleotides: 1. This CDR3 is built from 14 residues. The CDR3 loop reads CASSDGTGGYEQYF. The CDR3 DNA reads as TGTGCCAGCAGTGATGGGACAGGGGGCTACGAGCAGTACTTC.

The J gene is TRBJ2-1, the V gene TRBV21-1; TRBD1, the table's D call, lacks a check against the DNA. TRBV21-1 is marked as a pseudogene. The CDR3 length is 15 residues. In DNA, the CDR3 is TGTGCCAGCAGCAAAGTCCCACAGGGACAAAAAGAGCAGTTCTTC. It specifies CASSKVPQGQKEQFF.

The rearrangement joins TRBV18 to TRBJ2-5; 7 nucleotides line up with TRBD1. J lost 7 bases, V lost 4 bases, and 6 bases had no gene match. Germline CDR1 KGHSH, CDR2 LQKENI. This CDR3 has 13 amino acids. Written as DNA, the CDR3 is TGTGCCAGCTCACTGAGACAGGGTGGGACCCAGTACTTC. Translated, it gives CASSLRQGGTQYF.

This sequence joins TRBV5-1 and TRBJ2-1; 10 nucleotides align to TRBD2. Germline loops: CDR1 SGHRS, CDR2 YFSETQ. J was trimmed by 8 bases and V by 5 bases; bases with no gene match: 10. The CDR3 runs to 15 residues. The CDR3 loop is CASSSTSGSGDEQFF. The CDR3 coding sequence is TGCGCCAGCAGTTCGACTAGCGGGTCCGGGGATGAGCAGTTCTTC.

Here the CDR3 DNA reads TGCGCCAGCAGCCTTGAGTGGAGTCCCAGGAATTCACCCCTCCACTTT. Its protein product is CASSLEWSPRNSPLHF. The chain uses TRBV4-1 and TRBJ1-6; the D is unclear. The germline gives CDR1 MGHRA, CDR2 YSYEKL. This CDR3 comprises 16 residues. The germline V and J ends were trimmed by 4 bases and 7 bases, with 17 bases remaining between them.

The CDR3 reads CASSLREGRAEAFF. The CDR3, as DNA: TGCGCCAGCAGCTTGAGAGAAGGGCGCGCTGAAGCTTTCTTT. This sequence joins TRBV5-1 and TRBJ1-1; D is ambiguous. The CDR3 consists of 14 residues. The germline CDR1 and CDR2 sequences are SGHRS and YFSETQ. Trimming stripped 1 base from V and 6 bases from J, with 13 bases between. Full variable domain (outside the CDR3, taken from reference TRBV5-1 and TRBJ1-1): KAGVTQTPRYLIKTRGQQVTLSCSPISGHRSVSWYQQTPGQGLQFLFEYFSETQRNKGNFPGRFSGRQFSNSRSEMNVSTLELGDSALYLCASSLREGRAEAFFGQGTRLTVV.

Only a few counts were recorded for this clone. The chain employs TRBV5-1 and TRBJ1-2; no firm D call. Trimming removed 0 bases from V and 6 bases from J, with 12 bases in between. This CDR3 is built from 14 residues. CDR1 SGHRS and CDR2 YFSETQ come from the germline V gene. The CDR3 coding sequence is TGCGCCAGCAGCTTGGCGGTCCAAAGTAATGGCTACACCTTC. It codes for CASSLAVQSNGYTF.

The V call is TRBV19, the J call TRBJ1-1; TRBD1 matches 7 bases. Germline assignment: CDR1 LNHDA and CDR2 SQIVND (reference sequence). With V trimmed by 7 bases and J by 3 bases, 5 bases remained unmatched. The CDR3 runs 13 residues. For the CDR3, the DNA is TGTGCCAGTACCTTCACAGGGGACACTGAAGCTTTCTTT. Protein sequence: CASTFTGDTEAFF.

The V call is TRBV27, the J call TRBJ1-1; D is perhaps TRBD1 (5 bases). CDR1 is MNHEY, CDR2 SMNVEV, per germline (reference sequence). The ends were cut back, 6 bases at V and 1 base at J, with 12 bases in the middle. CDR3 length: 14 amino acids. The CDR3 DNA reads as TGTGCCAGCAGACAAGGGACGGGGAACACTGAAGCTTTCTTT. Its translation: CASRQGTGNTEAFF.

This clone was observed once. The CDR3 protein is CASSVDPGSGNIQYF. The CDR3 DNA is TGTGCCAGCAGCGTAGATCCAGGCTCGGGAAACATTCAGTACTTC. This chain links TRBV9 with TRBJ2-4, with D uncertain. The CDR3 length is 15 residues. V gave up 0 bases and J gave up 6 bases, with 13 bases separating them. CDR1 and CDR2 (germline): SGDLS, YYNGEE.